A selection of T cell receptor beta chains follows, all from one sample in a study of T-cell reconstitution after alpha-beta-depleted transplantation in children. MiXCR, applied by TCRdb to the PCR reads, yields one record per CDR3 protein. The top ten clones hold over 25% of a sample with about 31,000 distinct CDR3 sequences, 6.4% of them seen once. The sample consisted of peripheral blood, taken 60 days after TCRalphabeta/CD19-depleted stem cell transplant. These receptors were taken from a child under two years old who had a stem cell transplant for acute myeloid leukemia, so the T cells may come from the graft donor. Each CDR3 is given with its conserved first and last residue. Each record gives: clone size, J gene, D gene, V gene, CDR3 protein, CDR3 DNA. D genes are given only for firm matches. The listing skips clone size in some rows; elsewhere it reads once, few, many or a size class.

abundance: few
j_gene: TRBJ2-5
d_gene: -
v_gene: TRBV7-8
CDR3aa: CASSLPTVQETQYF
CDR3nt: TGTGCCAGCAGCTTACCGACGGTCCAAGAGACCCAGTACTTC

abundance: many
j_gene: TRBJ1-5
d_gene: -
v_gene: TRBV6-5
CDR3aa: CASSYSVSQPQHF
CDR3nt: TGTGCCAGCAGTTACTCGGTCAGTCAGCCCCAGCATTTT

abundance: large
j_gene: TRBJ2-1
d_gene: -
v_gene: TRBV7-9
CDR3aa: CASSLGGNSYNEQFF
CDR3nt: TGTGCCAGCAGCCTTGGAGGCAACTCCTACAATGAGCAGTTCTTC

abundance: many
j_gene: TRBJ2-5
d_gene: -
v_gene: TRBV5-1
CDR3aa: CASSPASTRETQYF
CDR3nt: TGCGCCAGCAGCCCAGCCAGTACCAGGGAGACCCAGTACTTC

abundance: many
j_gene: TRBJ2-7
d_gene: -
v_gene: TRBV24-1
CDR3aa: CATSNSGEQYF
CDR3nt: TGTGCCACCAGTAACAGCGGCGAGCAGTACTTC

abundance: many
j_gene: TRBJ2-4
d_gene: TRBD1
v_gene: TRBV19
CDR3aa: CASSASWGTAGNIQYF
CDR3nt: TGTGCCAGTAGTGCTAGTTGGGGGACAGCAGGGAACATTCAGTACTTC

abundance: many
j_gene: TRBJ2-1
d_gene: TRBD1
v_gene: TRBV4-3
CDR3aa: CASSYPGQGGDEQFF
CDR3nt: TGCGCCAGCAGCTATCCGGGACAGGGAGGCGATGAGCAGTTCTTC

abundance: many
j_gene: TRBJ2-5
d_gene: -
v_gene: TRBV7-7
CDR3aa: CASSLVRWGQETQYF
CDR3nt: TGTGCTAGCAGCTTGGTACGGTGGGGCCAAGAGACCCAGTACTTC

abundance: many
j_gene: TRBJ1-2
d_gene: -
v_gene: TRBV4-3
CDR3aa: CASSQELGLPYGYTF
CDR3nt: TGCGCCAGCAGCCAAGAATTAGGACTGCCCTATGGCTACACCTTC

abundance: -
j_gene: TRBJ2-3
d_gene: -
v_gene: TRBV7-9
CDR3aa: CASSPATGWDTQYF
CDR3nt: TGTGCCAGCAGCCCCGCCACAGGATGGGATACGCAGTATTTT

abundance: many
j_gene: TRBJ1-4
d_gene: TRBD1
v_gene: TRBV9
CDR3aa: CASSTPGQDVREKLFF
CDR3nt: TGTGCCAGCAGCACACCGGGACAGGACGTCCGGGAAAAACTGTTTTTT

abundance: -
j_gene: TRBJ2-2
d_gene: TRBD1
v_gene: TRBV7-9
CDR3aa: CASSPGTGGSTGELFF
CDR3nt: TGTGCCAGCAGCCCCGGGACAGGGGGCAGCACCGGGGAGCTGTTTTTT

abundance: many
j_gene: TRBJ2-3
d_gene: TRBD2
v_gene: TRBV20-1
CDR3aa: CSAREGRLARSDTQYF
CDR3nt: TGCAGTGCTAGAGAAGGGAGACTAGCGAGGTCAGATACGCAGTATTTT

abundance: many
j_gene: TRBJ2-2
d_gene: TRBD2
v_gene: TRBV6-5
CDR3aa: CASSYALAGAYTGELFF
CDR3nt: TGTGCCAGCAGTTACGCCCTAGCGGGGGCCTACACCGGGGAGCTGTTTTTT

abundance: many
j_gene: TRBJ2-5
d_gene: TRBD1
v_gene: TRBV5-5
CDR3aa: CASSSGQKETQYF
CDR3nt: TGTGCCAGCAGCTCGGGACAGAAAGAGACCCAGTACTTC

abundance: many
j_gene: TRBJ2-1
d_gene: -
v_gene: TRBV7-9
CDR3aa: CASSLVPPQNEQFF
CDR3nt: TGTGCCAGCAGCTTAGTACCACCCCAAAATGAGCAGTTCTTC

abundance: many
j_gene: TRBJ2-2
d_gene: TRBD2
v_gene: TRBV7-8
CDR3aa: CASSLGGGLNTGELFF
CDR3nt: TGTGCCAGCAGCTTAGGCGGGGGGTTGAACACCGGGGAGCTGTTTTTT

abundance: many
j_gene: TRBJ2-7
d_gene: TRBD2
v_gene: TRBV28
CDR3aa: CASSSLAGGPYEQYF
CDR3nt: TGTGCCAGCAGTTCACTAGCGGGAGGTCCCTACGAGCAGTACTTC

abundance: many
j_gene: TRBJ2-7
d_gene: -
v_gene: TRBV7-2
CDR3aa: CASSLGARDATYEQYF
CDR3nt: TGTGCCAGCAGCTTAGGAGCAAGGGATGCTACCTACGAGCAGTACTTC

abundance: many
j_gene: TRBJ2-1
d_gene: TRBD2
v_gene: TRBV4-3
CDR3aa: CASSQDPSGRADEQFF
CDR3nt: TGCGCCAGCAGCCAAGATCCTAGCGGGAGGGCCGATGAGCAGTTCTTC

abundance: many
j_gene: TRBJ2-1
d_gene: -
v_gene: TRBV12-3/TRBV12-4
CDR3aa: CASRPVGNEQFF
CDR3nt: TGTGCCAGCAGACCAGTTGGGAATGAGCAGTTCTTC

abundance: few
j_gene: TRBJ2-3
d_gene: -
v_gene: TRBV20-1
CDR3aa: CCARDGKGIRTDTQYF
CDR3nt: TGCTGTGCTAGAGATGGGAAGGGAATTCGCACAGATACGCAGTATTTT

abundance: -
j_gene: TRBJ2-7
d_gene: -
v_gene: TRBV2
CDR3aa: CASSEVRGNSYEQYF
CDR3nt: TGTGCCAGCAGTGAGGTCAGGGGCAACTCCTACGAGCAGTACTTC

abundance: few
j_gene: TRBJ1-1
d_gene: -
v_gene: TRBV6-2/TRBV6-3
CDR3aa: CASSTLRGRNTEAFF
CDR3nt: TGTGCCAGCAGTACCCTGAGGGGAAGGAACACTGAAGCTTTCTTT

abundance: many
j_gene: TRBJ2-3
d_gene: TRBD2
v_gene: TRBV5-1
CDR3aa: CASSLYSSSGRASTDTQYF
CDR3nt: TGCGCCAGCAGCTTATATTCCTCTAGCGGGAGGGCTAGCACAGATACGCAGTATTTT

abundance: many
j_gene: TRBJ1-2
d_gene: -
v_gene: TRBV20-1
CDR3aa: CSARDPNRFDGYTF
CDR3nt: TGCAGTGCTAGAGATCCGAACCGCTTCGATGGCTACACCTTC

abundance: many
j_gene: TRBJ2-7
d_gene: TRBD2
v_gene: TRBV10-3
CDR3aa: CAISESRTSGFDEQYF
CDR3nt: TGTGCCATCAGTGAGTCTAGGACTAGCGGGTTTGACGAGCAGTACTTC

abundance: many
j_gene: TRBJ2-5
d_gene: -
v_gene: TRBV7-9
CDR3aa: CASSHAGETQYF
CDR3nt: TGTGCCAGCAGCCACGCTGGTGAGACCCAGTACTTC

abundance: -
j_gene: TRBJ2-3
d_gene: TRBD2
v_gene: TRBV6-2/TRBV6-3
CDR3aa: CASSYSPAGEQDTQYF
CDR3nt: TGTGCCAGCAGTTACTCACCAGCGGGAGAACAAGATACGCAGTATTTT

abundance: many
j_gene: TRBJ2-1
d_gene: -
v_gene: TRBV3-1
CDR3aa: CASSQDRRGPYNEQFF
CDR3nt: TGTGCCAGCAGCCAAGATCGGCGGGGTCCCTACAATGAGCAGTTCTTC

abundance: many
j_gene: TRBJ2-7
d_gene: -
v_gene: TRBV4-1
CDR3aa: CASSQRKSATYEQYF
CDR3nt: TGCGCCAGCAGCCAAAGGAAGAGCGCCACCTACGAGCAGTACTTC

abundance: many
j_gene: TRBJ2-7
d_gene: -
v_gene: TRBV10-3
CDR3aa: CASGRSTLEQYF
CDR3nt: TGTGCCAGCGGAAGGTCAACCCTCGAGCAGTACTTC

abundance: many
j_gene: TRBJ2-7
d_gene: -
v_gene: TRBV25-1
CDR3aa: CASTGTYEQYF
CDR3nt: TGTGCCAGCACCGGGACCTACGAGCAGTACTTC

abundance: many
j_gene: TRBJ2-5
d_gene: -
v_gene: TRBV29-1
CDR3aa: CSSKPWGETQYF
CDR3nt: TGCAGCTCCAAGCCGTGGGGCGAGACCCAGTACTTC

abundance: -
j_gene: TRBJ2-4
d_gene: TRBD1
v_gene: TRBV24-1
CDR3aa: CATSRGQGRAKNIQYF
CDR3nt: TGTGCCACCAGTCGAGGACAGGGGAGAGCCAAAAACATTCAGTACTTC

abundance: many
j_gene: TRBJ1-2
d_gene: -
v_gene: TRBV9
CDR3aa: CASSGSAFYGYTF
CDR3nt: TGTGCCAGCAGTGGGTCGGCTTTCTATGGCTACACCTTC